The TCR beta chain under discussion was sequenced for a study of cytomegalovirus exposure and HLA in healthy donors. This PCR relied on a set of 60 Vbeta primers and 13 Jbeta primers. The assay was immunoSEQ multiplex PCR, and TCRdb's table has in-frame clones only and misses some. The repertoire holds tens of thousands of clones, with 72% as singletons. CDR1 and CDR2 from the germline V gene are SGHNT and YYREEE (reference sequence). The CDR3 consists of 15 residues. The ends were cut back, 6 bases at V and 7 bases at J, with 22 bases in the middle. This TCR was recovered from a man in his fifties or sixties in good health and CMV-seropositive. The chain uses TRBV5-4 and TRBJ1-2; possibly TRBD1 for D (5 bases). Sequenced: PBMCs. The CDR3 here is CASTYGGIGGSGYTF. CDR3 coding DNA: TGTGCCAGCACCTACGGGGGAATCGGAGGAAGTGGCTACACCTTC.